This T cell receptor beta chain was sequenced in a study of blood T cell repertoires in COVID-19. Study information: From the United States, Italy and Spain came samples of acute and convalescent COVID-19.

This CDR3 spans 15 amino acids. Per the germline V gene, CDR1 is LNHDA and CDR2 is SQIVND (reference sequence). The germline V and J ends were trimmed by 7 bases and 7 bases, with 22 bases remaining between them. In the original processing: Reference gene primer amplification in the assay estimated nucleated cell counts. Sequenced by immunoSEQ multiplex PCR; TCRdb stores in-frame clones only, minus some. V, J and clone size derive from that table, while D and trimming were established from the DNA sequence. The sample records approximately 200,000 clones, 84% being singletons. The study assigned cohorts using participant-reported clinical history. The study counted Cohort 3 donors as recovered given two negative PCRs, clearance, or symptom resolution.

The clonotype was recovered from a man in his 60s who had recovered from COVID-19. The chain joins TRBV19 to TRBJ1-1; D gene unclear. The sequenced material came from PBMCs or T cells enriched from blood (not recorded which). The chain's CDR3 is CASTIGGGGGGEAFF. The CDR3, as DNA: TGTGCCAGTACCATAGGAGGAGGTGGAGGAGGTGAAGCTTTCTTT.